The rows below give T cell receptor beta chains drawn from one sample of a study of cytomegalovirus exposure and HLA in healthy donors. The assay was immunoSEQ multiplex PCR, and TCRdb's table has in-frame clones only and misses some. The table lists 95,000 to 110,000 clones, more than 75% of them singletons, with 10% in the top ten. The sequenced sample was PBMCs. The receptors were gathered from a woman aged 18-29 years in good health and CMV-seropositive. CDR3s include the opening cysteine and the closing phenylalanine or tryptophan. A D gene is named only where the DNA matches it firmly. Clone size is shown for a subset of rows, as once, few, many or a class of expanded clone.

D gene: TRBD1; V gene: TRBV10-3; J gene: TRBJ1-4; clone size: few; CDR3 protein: CAISEGQGNEKLFF; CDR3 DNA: TGTGCCATCAGTGAGGGACAGGGTAATGAAAAACTGTTTTTT
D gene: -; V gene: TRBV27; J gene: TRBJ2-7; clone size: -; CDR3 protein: CASSLTPSSYEQYF; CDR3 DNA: TGTGCCAGCAGTTTGACTCCTAGCTCCTACGAGCAGTACTTC
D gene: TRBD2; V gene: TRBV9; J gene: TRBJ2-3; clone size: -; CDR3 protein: CASSLVGRVTDTQYF; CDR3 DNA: TGTGCCAGCAGCCTAGTGGGGAGGGTGACAGATACGCAGTATTTT
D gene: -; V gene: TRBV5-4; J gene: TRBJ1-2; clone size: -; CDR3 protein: CASRHGVGRQGYGYTF; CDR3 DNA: TGTGCCAGCAGACACGGTGTTGGCAGGCAGGGGTATGGCTACACCTTC
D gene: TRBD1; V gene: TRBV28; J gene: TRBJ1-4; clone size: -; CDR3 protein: CASTWTGGGATNEKLFF; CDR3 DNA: TGTGCCAGCACCTGGACAGGGGGGGGTGCAACTAATGAAAAACTGTTTTTT
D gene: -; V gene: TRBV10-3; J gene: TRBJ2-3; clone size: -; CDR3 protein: CAISARHRTDTQYF; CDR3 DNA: TGTGCCATCAGTGCTCGACACCGCACAGATACGCAGTATTTT
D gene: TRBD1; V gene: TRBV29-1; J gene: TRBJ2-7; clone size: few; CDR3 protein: CSVTGTGGAEQYF; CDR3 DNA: TGCAGCGTGACCGGGACAGGGGGCGCCGAGCAGTACTTC
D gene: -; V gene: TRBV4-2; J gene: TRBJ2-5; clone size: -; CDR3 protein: CASSQGAGGDETQYF; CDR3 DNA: TGTGCCAGCAGCCAAGGGGCTGGAGGGGACGAGACCCAGTACTTC
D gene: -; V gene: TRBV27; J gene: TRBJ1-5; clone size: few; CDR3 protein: CASSSVASGQPQHF; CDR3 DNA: TGTGCCAGCAGTTCCGTGGCATCAGGGCAGCCCCAGCATTTT
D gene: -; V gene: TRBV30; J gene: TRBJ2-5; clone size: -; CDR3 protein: CAWSVLPGETQYF; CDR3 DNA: TGTGCCTGGAGTGTACTGCCAGGGGAGACCCAGTACTTC
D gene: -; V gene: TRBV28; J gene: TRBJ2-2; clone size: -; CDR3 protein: CASSLLRGGTGELFF; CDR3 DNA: TGTGCCAGCAGCCTCCTACGGGGAGGCACCGGGGAGCTGTTTTTT
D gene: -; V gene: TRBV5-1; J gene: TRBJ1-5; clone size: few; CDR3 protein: CASSLDGGDSNQPQHF; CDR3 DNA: TGCGCCAGCAGCTTGGATGGGGGGGATAGCAATCAGCCCCAGCATTTT
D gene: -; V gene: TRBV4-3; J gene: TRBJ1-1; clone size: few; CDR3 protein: CASSQLMAGQEAFF; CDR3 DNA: TGCGCCAGCAGCCAACTCATGGCAGGACAGGAAGCTTTCTTT
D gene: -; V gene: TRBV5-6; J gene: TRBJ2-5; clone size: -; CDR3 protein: CASSPFPGSETGTQYF; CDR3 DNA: TGTGCCAGCAGCCCTTTTCCCGGGAGTGAAACAGGGACCCAGTACTTC
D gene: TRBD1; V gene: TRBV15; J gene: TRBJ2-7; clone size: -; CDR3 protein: CATSARGRDEQYF; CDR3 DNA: TGTGCCACCAGCGCGAGGGGGCGCGACGAGCAGTACTTC
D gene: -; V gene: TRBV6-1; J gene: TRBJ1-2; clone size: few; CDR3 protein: CARGGDYGYTF; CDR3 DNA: TGTGCTCGGGGGGGAGATTATGGCTACACCTTC
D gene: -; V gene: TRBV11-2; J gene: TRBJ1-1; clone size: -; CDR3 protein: CASSFSEAILGTEAFF; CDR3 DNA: TGTGCCAGCAGCTTCTCGGAGGCAATCTTGGGGACTGAAGCTTTCTTT
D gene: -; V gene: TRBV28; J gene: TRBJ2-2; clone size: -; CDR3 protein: CASSLDNPGELFF; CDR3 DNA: TGTGCCAGCAGTTTAGACAATCCCGGGGAGCTGTTTTTT
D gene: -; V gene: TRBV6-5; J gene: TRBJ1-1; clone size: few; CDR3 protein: CASSYSSYTEAFF; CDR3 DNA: TGTGCCAGCAGTTACTCGTCGTACACTGAAGCTTTCTTT
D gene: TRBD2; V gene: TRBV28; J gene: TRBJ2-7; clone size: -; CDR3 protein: CASSFGTSGRAGYF; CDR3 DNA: TGTGCCAGCAGTTTCGGGACTAGCGGGAGGGCCGGGTACTTC
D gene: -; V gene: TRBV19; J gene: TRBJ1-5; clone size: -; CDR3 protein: CASSIQGIGNQPQHF; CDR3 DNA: TGTGCCAGTAGTATTCAGGGAATCGGCAATCAGCCCCAGCATTTT
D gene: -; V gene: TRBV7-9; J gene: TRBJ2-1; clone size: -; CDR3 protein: CASSLRSGSYNEQFF; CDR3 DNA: TGTGCCAGCAGCTTACGGTCAGGTTCGTACAATGAGCAGTTCTTC
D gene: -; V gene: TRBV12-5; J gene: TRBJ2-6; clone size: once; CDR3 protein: CASGPWASGANVLTF; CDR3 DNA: TGTGCTAGTGGGCCTTGGGCCTCTGGGGCCAACGTCCTGACTTTC
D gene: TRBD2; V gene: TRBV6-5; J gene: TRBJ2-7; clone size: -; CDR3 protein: CASSYSGLAAYEQYF; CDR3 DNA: TGTGCCAGCAGTTACTCGGGACTAGCGGCCTACGAGCAGTACTTC
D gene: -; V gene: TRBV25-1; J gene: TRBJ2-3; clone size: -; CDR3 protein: CASRSSSAPTDTQYF; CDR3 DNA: TGTGCCAGCCGATCGTCTAGCGCGCCAACAGATACGCAGTATTTT
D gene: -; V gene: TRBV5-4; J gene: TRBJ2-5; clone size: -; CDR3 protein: CATGAVSEKTQYF; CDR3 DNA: TGTGCCACAGGAGCGGTCTCCGAAAAGACCCAGTACTTC
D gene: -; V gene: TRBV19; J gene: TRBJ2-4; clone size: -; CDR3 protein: CASSIPLRRVLAKNIQYF; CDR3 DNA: TGTGCCAGTAGTATTCCCCTCCGTCGGGTACTAGCCAAAAACATTCAGTACTTC
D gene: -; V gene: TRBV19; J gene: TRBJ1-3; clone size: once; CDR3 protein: CASSPANLQHSGNTIYF; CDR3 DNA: TGTGCCAGTAGTCCTGCGAACCTACAGCACTCTGGAAACACCATATATTTT
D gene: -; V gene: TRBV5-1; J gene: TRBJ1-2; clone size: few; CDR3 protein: CASRALGQPNYGYTF; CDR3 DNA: TGCGCCAGCAGGGCACTGGGCCAGCCTAACTATGGCTACACCTTC
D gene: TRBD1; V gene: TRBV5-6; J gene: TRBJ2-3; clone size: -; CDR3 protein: CASSLQGAVTDTQYF; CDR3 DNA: TGTGCCAGCAGCCTACAGGGGGCCGTGACAGATACGCAGTATTTT
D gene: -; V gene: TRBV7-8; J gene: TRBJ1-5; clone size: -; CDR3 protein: CASSRTPRAREVNQPQHF; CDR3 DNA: TGTGCCAGCAGCCGCACCCCCCGGGCCAGGGAAGTCAATCAGCCCCAGCATTTT
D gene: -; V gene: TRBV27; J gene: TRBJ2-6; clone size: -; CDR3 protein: CASSLPRTASGANVLTF; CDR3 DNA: TGTGCCAGCAGTTTACCAAGGACAGCTTCTGGGGCCAACGTCCTGACTTTC
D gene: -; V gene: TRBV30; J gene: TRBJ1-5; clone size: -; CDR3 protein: CAWSKQGDQPQHF; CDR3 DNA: TGTGCCTGGAGTAAACAGGGTGATCAGCCCCAGCATTTT
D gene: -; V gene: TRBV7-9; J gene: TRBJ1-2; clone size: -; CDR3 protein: CASTPLGEGYTF; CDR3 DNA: TGTGCCAGCACCCCACTCGGGGAAGGCTACACCTTC
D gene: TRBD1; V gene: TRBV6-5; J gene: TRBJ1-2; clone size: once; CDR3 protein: CASSYGTGGFGYTF; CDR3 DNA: TGTGCCAGCAGTTACGGGACAGGGGGCTTTGGCTACACCTTC
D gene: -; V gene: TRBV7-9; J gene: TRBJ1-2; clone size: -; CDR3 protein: CASSSSVGTRHYGYTF; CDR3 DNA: TGTGCCAGCAGCTCTAGCGTTGGAACTAGGCACTATGGCTACACCTTC